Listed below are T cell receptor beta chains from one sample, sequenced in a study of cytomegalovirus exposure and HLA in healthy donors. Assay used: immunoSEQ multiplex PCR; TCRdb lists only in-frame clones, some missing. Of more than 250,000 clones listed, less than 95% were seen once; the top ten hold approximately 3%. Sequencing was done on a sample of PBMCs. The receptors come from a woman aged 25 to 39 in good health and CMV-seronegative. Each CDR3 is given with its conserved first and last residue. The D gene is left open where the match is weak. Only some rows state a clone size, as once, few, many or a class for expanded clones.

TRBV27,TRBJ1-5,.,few,TGTGCCAGCAGCCCCTTTGCTGTTCAGCCCCAGCATTTT,CASSPFAVQPQHF
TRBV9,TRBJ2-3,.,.,TGTGCCAGCAGCGAAAGGGCCTTGACAGATACGCAGTATTTT,CASSERALTDTQYF
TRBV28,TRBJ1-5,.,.,TGTGCCAGCAGTCCCAGCAGAGTTAACAATCAGCCCCAGCATTTT,CASSPSRVNNQPQHF
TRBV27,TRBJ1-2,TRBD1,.,TGTGCCAGCAGTCGGGACAGGGCTCCGGGGGGCTACACCTTC,CASSRDRAPGGYTF
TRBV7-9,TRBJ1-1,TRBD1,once,TGTGCCAGCAGCTCCCCGACAGGGACGAACACTGAAGCTTTCTTT,CASSSPTGTNTEAFF
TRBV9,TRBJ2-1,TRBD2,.,TGTGCCAGCAGCGACGGGACTAGCGGCAATGAGCAGTTCTTC,CASSDGTSGNEQFF
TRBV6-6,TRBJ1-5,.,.,TGTGCCAGCAGTCACGGTAGCAATCAGCCCCAGCATTTT,CASSHGSNQPQHF
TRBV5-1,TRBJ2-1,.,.,TGCGCCAGCAGCTTGGGCAGTCCCTCCTACAATGAGCAGTTCTTC,CASSLGSPSYNEQFF
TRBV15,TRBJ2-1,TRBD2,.,TGTGCCACCAGCAGTCCCGGGACTAGCGGGAGCTCCTACAATGAGCAGTTCTTC,CATSSPGTSGSSYNEQFF
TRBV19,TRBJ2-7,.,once,TGTGCCAGTAGTATTGATGGAGGGGGGAACGAGCAGTACTTC,CASSIDGGGNEQYF
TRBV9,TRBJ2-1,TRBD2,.,TGTGCCAGTAAGGCTGGGACTAGCGGAGGGGATGAGCAGTTCTTC,CASKAGTSGGDEQFF
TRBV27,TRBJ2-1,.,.,TGTGCCAGCAGACCGATAGAGATTTCCGGGGGAAGTGAGCAGTTCTTC,CASRPIEISGGSEQFF
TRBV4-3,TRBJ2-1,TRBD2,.,TGCGCCAGCAGCCACGGACTAGCGGGAGGCTCCTACAATGAGCAGTTCTTC,CASSHGLAGGSYNEQFF
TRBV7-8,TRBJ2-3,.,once,TGTGCCAGCCTGACGGTTAGAGGTGGAGATACGCAGTATTTT,CASLTVRGGDTQYF
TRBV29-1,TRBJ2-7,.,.,TGCAGCGTTGAAGAAAAGGACAGCCCCTACGAGCAGTACTTC,CSVEEKDSPYEQYF
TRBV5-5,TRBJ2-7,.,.,TGTGCCAGCAGCTTGGGAAGTCGCCGGGTTTCCATCTCCTACGAGCAGTACTTC,CASSLGSRRVSISYEQYF
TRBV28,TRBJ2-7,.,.,TGTGCCAGCATCAGGACTGCCAGCTACGAGCAGTACTTC,CASIRTASYEQYF
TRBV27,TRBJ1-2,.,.,TGTGCCAGCAGCCCCGATAGATCCTATGGCTACACCTTC,CASSPDRSYGYTF
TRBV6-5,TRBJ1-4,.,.,TGTGCCAGCAGCCCCGGCTCTGGGGCTAATGAAAAACTGTTTTTT,CASSPGSGANEKLFF
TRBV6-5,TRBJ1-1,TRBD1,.,TGTGCCAGCAGTTCCCGACAGGGGGCTGCTGAAGCTTTCTTT,CASSSRQGAAEAFF
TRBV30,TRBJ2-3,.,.,TGTGCCTGGAGTGTATTAGCGGCAGATACGCAGTATTTT,CAWSVLAADTQYF
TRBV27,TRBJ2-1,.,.,TGTGCCAGCAGTTTAATCTCCTACAATGAGCAGTTCTTC,CASSLISYNEQFF
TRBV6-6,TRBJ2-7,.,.,TGTGCCAGCGGGCCGGGGTACGAGCAGTACTTC,CASGPGYEQYF
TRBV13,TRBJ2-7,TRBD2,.,TGTGCCAGCAGCTTAGCGCTAGCGGGAGTTAGCGAGCAGTACTTC,CASSLALAGVSEQYF
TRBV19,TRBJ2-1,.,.,TGTGCCAGTAGTATTACCCTCTACAATGAGCAGTTCTTC,CASSITLYNEQFF
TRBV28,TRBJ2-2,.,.,TGTGCCAGCAAGTTCGCCCCGGGCGGGACGAACACCGGGGAGCTGTTTTTT,CASKFAPGGTNTGELFF
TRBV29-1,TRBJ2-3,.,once,TGCAGCGTCGCGGGATGGGCGGGACAGCTTTCTAGGGGGCTCACAGATACGCAGTATTTT,CSVAGWAGQLSRGLTDTQYF
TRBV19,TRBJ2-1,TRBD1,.,TGTGCCAGTAATGAGGGACAGGGGGTCGGCAATGAGCAGTTCTTC,CASNEGQGVGNEQFF
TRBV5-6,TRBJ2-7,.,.,TGTGCCAGCAGCTTGGAAGGGTTAGGGTCCACTTACGAGCAGTACTTC,CASSLEGLGSTYEQYF
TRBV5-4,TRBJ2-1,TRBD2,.,TGTGCCAGCAGCACCGAGTTACTAGCGGGACGGTACAATGAGCAGTTCTTC,CASSTELLAGRYNEQFF
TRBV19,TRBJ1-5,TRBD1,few,TGTGCCAGTGCTGGACAGGGGAATCAGCCCCAGCATTTT,CASAGQGNQPQHF
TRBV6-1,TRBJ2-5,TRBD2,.,TGTGCCAGCAGTGTCGCGGGAGGCCAAGAGACCCAGTACTTC,CASSVAGGQETQYF